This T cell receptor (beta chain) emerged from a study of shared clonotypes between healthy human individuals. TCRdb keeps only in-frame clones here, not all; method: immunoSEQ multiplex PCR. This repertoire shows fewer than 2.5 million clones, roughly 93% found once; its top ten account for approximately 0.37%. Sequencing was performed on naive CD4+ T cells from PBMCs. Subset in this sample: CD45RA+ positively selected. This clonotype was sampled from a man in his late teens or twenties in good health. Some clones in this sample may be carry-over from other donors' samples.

The CDR3 protein is CSVTGPQETQYF. Written as DNA, the CDR3 is TGCAGCGTCACGGGACCGCAAGAGACCCAGTACTTC. The genes are TRBV29-1 and TRBJ2-5; D is possibly TRBD1 or TRBD2 (5 bases each). Trimming shortened V by 6 bases and J by 2 bases, and 10 bases separated the two germline ends. This CDR3 is built from 12 residues. Germline lookup yields CDR1 SQVTM and CDR2 ANQGSEA.